This is a list of T cell receptor beta chains from one sample in a study of blood T cell repertoires in COVID-19. The method was immunoSEQ multiplex PCR; TCRdb's version includes in-frame clones alone and lacks a portion of them. Found here are roughly 200,000 clones, approximately 81% of them singletons; the top ten hold about 17%. Sample: PBMCs or T cells enriched from blood (not recorded which). These receptors originate from a man aged 35-49 years who had recovered from COVID-19. The CDR3 runs from the conserved cysteine through the conserved F or W. Fields, in order: V gene, D gene, clone size, J gene, CDR3 protein, CDR3 DNA. D genes are given only for firm matches. Not every row has a clone size; where given, it reads once, few, many or a size class.

TRBV6-2/TRBV6-3,-,-,TRBJ2-3,CASSYGRGYTQYF,TGTGCCAGCAGTTATGGTAGGGGTTATACGCAGTATTTT
TRBV11-2,TRBD2,-,TRBJ2-3,CASSLEGWGTSKDTQYF,TGTGCCAGCAGCTTAGAGGGGTGGGGGACTAGTAAGGATACGCAGTATTTT
TRBV6-4,TRBD1,-,TRBJ2-3,CASSAGDRGRGDTQYF,TGTGCCAGCAGCGCCGGGGACAGGGGGAGAGGAGATACGCAGTATTTT
TRBV14,TRBD2,-,TRBJ2-7,CASSLLTSGSYEQYF,TGTGCCAGCAGCCTCCTAACTAGCGGATCCTACGAGCAGTACTTC
TRBV5-4,TRBD2,-,TRBJ2-7,CASSIASSGSEYEQYF,TGTGCCAGCAGCATCGCATCTAGCGGGAGTGAATACGAGCAGTACTTC
TRBV7-8,-,-,TRBJ1-5,CASSLVIFQPQHF,TGTGCCAGCAGCTTAGTTATATTTCAGCCCCAGCATTTT
TRBV27,-,-,TRBJ1-1,CASSRSGPFTEAFF,TGTGCCAGCAGTCGTTCAGGGCCCTTCACTGAAGCTTTCTTT
TRBV7-8,TRBD1,-,TRBJ1-1,CASSFPPFRDRGGRRTEAFF,TGTGCCAGCAGCTTTCCCCCCTTCCGGGACAGGGGAGGGAGGAGGACTGAAGCTTTCTTT
TRBV4-2,-,few,TRBJ1-6,CASSQDRRESPLHF,TGTGCCAGCAGCCAAGATAGAAGGGAGTCACCCCTCCACTTT
TRBV5-1,-,-,TRBJ2-1,CASSLDRDNEQFF,TGCGCCAGCAGCTTGGACAGGGACAATGAGCAGTTCTTC
TRBV19,TRBD1,-,TRBJ1-3,CASSKGQGSGNTIYF,TGTGCCAGTAGTAAGGGACAGGGGTCTGGAAACACCATATATTTT
TRBV7-9,TRBD1,few,TRBJ1-4,CAAPSGQGDEKLFF,TGTGCCGCCCCGTCGGGACAGGGAGATGAAAAACTGTTTTTT
TRBV10-3,TRBD1,-,TRBJ2-1,CAISEGQGLYNEQFF,TGTGCCATCAGTGAGGGACAGGGCTTATACAATGAGCAGTTCTTC
TRBV12-5,TRBD1,-,TRBJ2-1,CASRGQGTYNEQFF,TGTGCTAGTAGGGGGCAAGGAACCTACAATGAGCAGTTCTTC
TRBV7-9,-,-,TRBJ2-2,CATPTLANTGELFF,TGTGCCACCCCAACTTTGGCGAACACCGGGGAGCTGTTTTTT
TRBV15,-,-,TRBJ1-4,CATSRASGMGEKLFF,TGTGCCACCAGCAGAGCGTCAGGGATGGGTGAAAAACTGTTTTTT
TRBV19,TRBD1,once,TRBJ2-6,CASSPRGSGANVLTF,TGTGCCAGTAGTCCCAGGGGGTCTGGGGCCAACGTCCTGACTTTC
TRBV5-4,TRBD1,-,TRBJ2-5,CASSSPVRGRETQYF,TGTGCCAGCAGCTCCCCGGTCAGGGGGCGGGAGACCCAGTACTTC